Shown below are 3 T cell receptor beta chains from a single sample sequenced in a study of T cells in Graves' hyperthyroidism and ophthalmopathy. TCR beta CDR3 sequences were amplified from RNA transcripts. With the HTBI primer set, the TCR CDR3 went through a first round of RT-PCR. Each CDR3 protein gets one entry after TCRdb re-called the multiplex PCR reads with MiXCR. The sample contains approximately 700,000 distinct CDR3 sequences, less than 45% of which appear only once. Sequencing was carried out using peripheral blood or thyroid tissue (not recorded which). The receptor set was obtained from an adult man with Graves' disease, either hyperthyroidism or ophthalmopathy (not recorded which).

The chain employs TRBV7-2 and TRBJ2-5; 11 positions match TRBD1. The CDR3 extends over 17 amino acids. Germline CDR1 is SGHTA and CDR2 is FQGNSA. V shed 5 bases, J shed 5 bases, and the junction held 13 bases outside the gene matches. CDR3 sequence reads: CASSPKGQGGGGETQYF. CDR3 coding DNA: TGTGCCAGCAGCCCAAAGGGACAGGGGGGTGGTGGTGAGACCCAGTACTTC.

DNA of the CDR3: TGCAGTGCTGGGGACAACGGTCAGCCCCAGCATTTT. This sequence encodes CSAGDNGQPQHF. The genes are TRBV20-1 and TRBJ1-5, with a tentative D call TRBD1 (6 bases). Germline V gene sequence: CDR1 DFQATT, CDR2 SNEGSKA (reference sequence). The ends were cut back, 5 bases at V and 6 bases at J, with 11 bases in the middle. The CDR3 totals 12 residues.

In this sample, this clonotype turned up a few times. The chain links TRBV9 to TRBJ1-2; D is undetermined. There are 14 residues in the CDR3. Germline V gene sequence: CDR1 SGDLS, CDR2 YYNGEE. Trimming removed 5 bases at V and 1 base at J, with 12 bases between. The CDR3 region has the DNA TGTGCCAGCAGTTTAGGAGCGCTTAACTATGGCTACACCTTC. Its protein is CASSLGALNYGYTF. The full variable domain, rest sourced from reference TRBV9 and TRBJ1-2, is DSGVTQTPKHLITATGQRVTLRCSPRSGDLSVYWYQQSLDQGLQFLIQYYNGEERAKGNILERFSAQQFPDLHSELNLSSLELGDSALYFCASSLGALNYGYTFGSGTRLTVV.